The clone carrying this T cell receptor beta chain was seen only once. Its antigen remains unknown. Other DNA variants within this sample encode the same CDR3. The sample is drawn from a study of shared clonotypes between healthy human individuals. The overall study: Researchers assigned three CD4 naive, three CD4 memory, two CD8 naive and one CD8 memory plate to each donor. Study findings and constraints: Estimated clonotype richness was generally higher in naive than memory subsets.

Germline V gene sequence: CDR1 GTSNPN, CDR2 SVGIG (reference sequence). This CDR3 comprises 12 residues. Trimming left V 2 bases short and J 3 bases short, with 6 bases between. Deep was the level used in running the assay. Profiling relied on immunoSEQ multiplex PCR, and the TCRdb table lists in-frame clones only, not all of them. The repertoire holds 2.3 million or so clones, with approximately 93% as singletons. Donors were Caucasian adults residing in Nashville, Tennessee, USA. The clonotype comes from a young man in good health. Some clones in this sample may be carry-over from other donors' samples. The source material was naive CD4+ T cells from PBMCs. Subset described: CD45RA+ positively selected. V gene TRBV30 combines with J gene TRBJ2-3; the D is unclear. CDR3 loop: CAWSTGTDTQYF. CDR3 nucleotide sequence: TGTGCCTGGAGTACTGGAACAGATACGCAGTATTTT.